Below, one TCR beta chain is given with its context. This sample is part of a study of blood T cell repertoires in COVID-19. Turning to the study itself: Samples representing acute and convalescent COVID-19 were sourced from the United States, Italy and Spain. T cells, B-cell-depleted T cells, or PBMCs provided the cDNA or gDNA that served as material.

CDR3 length equals 14 residues. Per germline, CDR1 MNHEY and CDR2 SVGAGI. V lost 8 bases to trimming and J lost 7 bases; unmatched junction nucleotides: 13. Sequencing used immunoSEQ multiplex PCR; TCRdb keeps in-frame clones, though not all of them. The table records fewer than 350,000 clones, over 75% of them present only once. The source is a man younger than 35 with active or convalescent COVID-19. The chain uses TRBV6-5 and TRBJ1-2; TRBD1 aligns across 7 bases. The sequenced sample consisted of peripheral blood. The CDR3 region is CASFKDRAVSGYTF. The CDR3 DNA is TGTGCCAGCTTTAAAGACAGGGCCGTGAGTGGCTACACCTTC.